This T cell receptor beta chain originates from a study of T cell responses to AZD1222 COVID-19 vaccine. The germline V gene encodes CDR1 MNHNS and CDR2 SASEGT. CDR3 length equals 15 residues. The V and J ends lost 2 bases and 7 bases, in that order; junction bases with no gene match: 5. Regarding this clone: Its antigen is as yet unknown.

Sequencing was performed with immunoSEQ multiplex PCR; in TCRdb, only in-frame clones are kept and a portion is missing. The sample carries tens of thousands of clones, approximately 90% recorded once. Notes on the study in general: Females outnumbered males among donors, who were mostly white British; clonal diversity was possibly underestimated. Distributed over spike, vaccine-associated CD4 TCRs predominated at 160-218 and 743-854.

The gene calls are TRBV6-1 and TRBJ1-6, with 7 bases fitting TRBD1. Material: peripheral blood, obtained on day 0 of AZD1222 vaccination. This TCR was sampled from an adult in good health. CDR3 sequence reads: CASSESSGGNSPLHF. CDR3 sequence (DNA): TGTGCCAGCAGTGAATCTTCAGGGGGGAATTCACCCCTCCACTTT.